This TCR beta chain was retrieved from a study of CD8 T cells in ankylosing spondylitis. Findings of the study overall: It appeared that ankylosing spondylitis blood was characterized by a TCR beta motif of fewer than ten highly homologous variants.

TCRdb ran MiXCR on the 5' RACE reads and lists one entry per CDR3 protein. Among about 390,000 distinct CDR3 sequences listed, around 20% were seen once. From germline, CDR1 is MNHEY and CDR2 SVGAGI. This CDR3 is built from 15 residues. The ends lost 2 bases at V and 5 bases at J; junction bases unmatched: 9. This clonotype was seen only a few times. The antigen remains unidentified. The chain recombines TRBV6-5 with TRBJ2-7; 7 bases match TRBD2. Material: blood, either unsorted or a sorted T cell fraction (not recorded which). The receptor was isolated from a male donor with ankylosing spondylitis. The CDR3 loop is CASSYPGLSENEQYF. CDR3 nucleotides: TGTGCCAGCAGTTACCCGGGACTAAGCGAGAACGAGCAGTACTTC.